The 17 T cell receptor beta chains below all came from one sample that was sequenced in a study of STAT5B mutations in CD4+ large granular lymphocyte leukemia. Clones were read by immunoSEQ multiplex PCR, and TCRdb kept only the in-frame ones, dropping some. The data hold about 29,000 clones, with approximately 79% observed a single time. Specimen: CD4+ T cells from blood buffy coats. These receptors came from a human donor in good health.

V gene TRBV2 combines with J gene TRBJ1-5; 7 bases are a match to TRBD1. The CDR3 totals 15 residues. From germline, CDR1 is SNHLY and CDR2 FYNNEI. The ends lost 8 bases at V and 3 bases at J; junction bases unmatched: 10. As DNA, the CDR3 is TGTGCCAGCGGTTCCGGGACAGTCGCCAATCAGCCCCAGCATTTT. Its translation: CASGSGTVANQPQHF.

The chain carries TRBV10-2 and TRBJ2-2, with D hard to call. The germline gives CDR1 WSHSY, CDR2 SAAADI. The CDR3 consists of 15 residues. Trimming stripped 0 bases from V and 0 bases from J, with 5 bases between. Here the CDR3 reads CASSESPANTGELFF. The CDR3 DNA is TGCGCCAGCAGTGAGTCCCCCGCGAACACCGGGGAGCTGTTTTTT.

This clone was seen a handful of times. The chain combines TRBV6-4 with TRBJ2-1, with D hard to call. The ends were cut back, 0 bases at V and 10 bases at J, with 13 bases in the middle. The CDR3 is 14 amino acids. Germline V lookup: CDR1 MRHNA, CDR2 SNTAGT. The CDR3 sequence: CASSDSGSLGEQFF. As DNA, the CDR3 is TGTGCCAGCAGTGACTCGGGCTCGCTTGGGGAGCAGTTCTTC.

This clone appeared a few times. The V call is TRBV10-3, the J call TRBJ1-1, with no clear D. CDR3 size: 15 residues. The V and J ends lost 0 bases and 0 bases respectively, with 8 bases between them. Germline V gene sequence: CDR1 ENHRY, CDR2 SYGVKD. DNA of the CDR3: TGTGCCATCAGTGAGTCCGCCAGAATGAACACTGAAGCTTTCTTT. Translation: CAISESARMNTEAFF.

This clone was counted a single time. The DNA of the CDR3 is TGTGCCAGTAGTATAGTTTGGACAGGGGAAGGGGCTGGGGCCAACGTCCTGACTTTC. Its translation is CASSIVWTGEGAGANVLTF. The chain uses TRBV19 and TRBJ2-6; 9 nucleotides line up with TRBD1. Germline V gives CDR1 LNHDA, CDR2 SQIVND (reference sequence). The ends lost 1 base at V and 2 bases at J; junction bases unmatched: 9. This CDR3 is built from 19 residues.

The chain recombines TRBV12-5 with TRBJ2-3, with D perhaps matching TRBD1 or TRBD2 (5 bases each). Trimming cost V 4 bases and J 1 base, with 15 bases left between them. The V gene's germline CDR1 is LGHNT and CDR2 FRNRAP. CDR3 length: 16 residues. CDR3 DNA: TGTGCTAGTGGTTCGGGGCTTATTGGGGGCACAGATACGCAGTATTTT. Its translation: CASGSGLIGGTDTQYF.

The V gene is TRBV6-6, the J gene TRBJ2-1; the match to TRBD1 covers 9 bases. V gave up 6 bases and J gave up 2 bases; unmatched junction bases: 2. CDR1 and CDR2 from the germline V gene are MNHNY and SVGAGI (reference sequence). The CDR3 consists of 14 residues. The CDR3 nucleotides read TGTGCCAGCAGGGACAGGGGAACCTACAATGAGCAGTTCTTC. Translated, it gives CASRDRGTYNEQFF.

The table lists this clone with a count of one. The chain has TRBV11-2 and TRBJ2-5; 8 positions match TRBD2. From germline, CDR1 is SGHAT and CDR2 FQNNGV. CDR3 size: 16 residues. Trimming at V came to 4 bases and at J to 5 bases, leaving 12 bases not matched to a gene. This CDR3 is CASSYRGGPDGETQYF. CDR3 nucleotides: TGTGCCAGCAGCTACCGGGGGGGCCCCGACGGTGAGACCCAGTACTTC.

V usage is TRBV7-2 and J usage is TRBJ2-5, with D perhaps TRBD1 (5 bases). Germline V gene lookup returns CDR1 SGHTA and CDR2 FQGNSA. Trimming removed 2 bases at V and 4 bases at J, with 11 bases between. The CDR3 extends over 14 amino acids. CDR3 region: CASSLRGSPETQYF. The DNA of the CDR3 is TGTGCCAGCAGCTTAAGGGGTTCCCCAGAGACCCAGTACTTC.

This chain joins TRBV27 and TRBJ2-2; D might be TRBD1 (6 bases). From germline, CDR1 is MNHEY and CDR2 SMNVEV (reference sequence). The CDR3 spans 16 residues. Trimming stripped 0 bases from V and 1 base from J, with 9 bases between. The CDR3 sequence: CASSLSGGRNTGELFF. Written as DNA, the CDR3 is TGTGCCAGCAGTTTATCTGGGGGCAGGAACACCGGGGAGCTGTTTTTT.

The V gene is TRBV7-8, the J gene TRBJ2-5; 11 nucleotides align to TRBD2. The CDR3 runs 15 residues. Germline V gene sequence: CDR1 SGHVS, CDR2 FQNEAQ. The V gene end was trimmed by 5 bases and the J gene end by 5 bases; junction bases not matched to a gene: 7. The CDR3 nucleotides are TGTGCCAGCAGCCATAGCGGGGGGGGCGGGGAGACCCAGTACTTC. Translated: CASSHSGGGGETQYF.

The chain employs TRBV5-1 and TRBJ2-5, with a weak D call TRBD1 (5 bases). The DNA matches TRBJ2-7 better at its end, which makes the J call doubtful. Germline V CDR1 and CDR2: SGHRS, YFSETQ. The CDR3 loop spans 16 amino acids. CDR3 DNA: TGCGCCAGCAGCCGAACCCTCAGGGAAGAGGCCCACGAGCAGTACTTC. Translation gives CASSRTLREEAHEQYF.

The chain employs TRBV10-3 and TRBJ1-2, with TRBD1 as a possible D gene (6 bases). Between the trimmed V and J ends, which lost 7 bases and 4 bases, there was a span of 13 bases. The germline V gene has CDR1 ENHRY and CDR2 SYGVKD. This CDR3 has 13 residues. The CDR3 here is CAIKPQGSYGYTF. The CDR3 DNA is TGTGCCATCAAACCACAGGGATCCTATGGCTACACCTTC.

The chain has TRBV19 and TRBJ2-3, with D possibly TRBD2 on 5 matching bases. Germline V lookup: CDR1 LNHDA, CDR2 SQIVND (reference sequence). This CDR3 region has 14 residues. V lost 5 bases to trimming and J lost 3 bases, with 12 bases between them. The CDR3 coding sequence is TGTGCCAGTAGTCCCGGGGTGGGAACAGATACGCAGTATTTT. It encodes CASSPGVGTDTQYF.

This chain joins TRBV5-6 and TRBJ2-7, with D possibly being TRBD1 or TRBD2 (6 bases each). The CDR3 spans 14 residues. CDR1 is SGHDT and CDR2 is YYEEEE in the germline V gene. Trimming removed 0 bases at V and 3 bases at J, with 10 bases between. CDR3 sequence reads: CASSLEGGVYEQYF. CDR3 sequence (DNA): TGTGCCAGCAGCTTGGAGGGGGGTGTCTACGAGCAGTACTTC.

This chain links TRBV29-1 with TRBJ2-5; D not certain. The J call is doubtful: the DNA matches TRBJ2-7 better. CDR3 length equals 11 residues. Germline loops: CDR1 SQVTM, CDR2 ANQGSEA. CDR3 amino acids: CSVLGTYEQYF. The CDR3 DNA reads TGCAGCGTCCTTGGGACCTACGAGCAGTACTTC.

J is TRBJ2-3 and V is TRBV11-2, with 10 bases that match TRBD2. After removal of 5 bases from V and 5 bases from J, the junction contained 7 bases not matched to a gene. This CDR3 is built from 15 residues. In germline, CDR1 is SGHAT, CDR2 FQNNGV. CDR3: CASSAAGGQGDTQYF. The CDR3, as DNA: TGTGCCAGCAGCGCAGCGGGGGGGCAGGGAGATACGCAGTATTTT.